The source of this TCR beta chain is a study of T cells in Graves' hyperthyroidism and ophthalmopathy. The PBMCs had their origin in 7.5 to 10 ml of fresh peripheral blood. As regards this clonotype: Its antigen is as yet unknown.

Study results and caveats: Blood also carried most thyroid clonotypes expanded above 0.001. Before onset, ophthalmopathy was predicted by the model a median about 6.2 months earlier.

This CDR3 region has 13 residues. The V gene end was trimmed by 7 bases and the J gene end by 5 bases; junction bases not matched to a gene: 7. Germline V lookup: CDR1 SQVTM, CDR2 ANQGSEA. Amplification yielded TCR beta CDR3 regions, with RNA transcripts as the source. First-round RT-PCR with HTBI primers amplified the TCR CDR3 region. TCRdb re-called the multiplex PCR reads through MiXCR, storing one row per CDR3 protein. The data hold fewer than 650,000 distinct CDR3 sequences, with about 15% observed a single time. The receptor was isolated from a woman between 35 and 50 years old with Graves' ophthalmopathy. What was sequenced was blood. The V and J genes are TRBV29-1 and TRBJ2-2; 7 nucleotides match TRBD1. The CDR3 DNA sequence: TGCAGCGCTACACAGGGGTCGACCGGGGAGCTGTTTTTT. Translation gives CSATQGSTGELFF.